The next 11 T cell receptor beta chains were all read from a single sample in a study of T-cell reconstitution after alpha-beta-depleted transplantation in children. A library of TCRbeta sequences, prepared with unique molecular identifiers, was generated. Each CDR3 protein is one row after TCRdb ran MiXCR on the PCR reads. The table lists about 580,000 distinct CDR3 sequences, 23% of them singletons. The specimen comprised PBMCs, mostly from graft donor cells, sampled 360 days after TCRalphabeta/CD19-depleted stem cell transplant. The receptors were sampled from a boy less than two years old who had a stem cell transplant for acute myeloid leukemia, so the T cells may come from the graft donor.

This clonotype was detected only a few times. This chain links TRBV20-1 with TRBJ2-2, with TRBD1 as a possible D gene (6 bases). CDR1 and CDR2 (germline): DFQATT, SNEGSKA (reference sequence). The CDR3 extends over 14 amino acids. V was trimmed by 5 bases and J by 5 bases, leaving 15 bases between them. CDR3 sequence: CSARKQGETGELFF. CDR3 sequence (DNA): TGCAGTGCTCGTAAACAGGGAGAAACCGGGGAGCTGTTTTTT.

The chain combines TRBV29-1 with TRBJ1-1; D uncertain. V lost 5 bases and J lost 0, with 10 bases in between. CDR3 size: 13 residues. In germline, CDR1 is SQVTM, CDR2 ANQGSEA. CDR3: CSVLGLMNTEAFF. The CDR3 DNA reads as TGCAGCGTTTTAGGGCTAATGAACACTGAAGCTTTCTTT.

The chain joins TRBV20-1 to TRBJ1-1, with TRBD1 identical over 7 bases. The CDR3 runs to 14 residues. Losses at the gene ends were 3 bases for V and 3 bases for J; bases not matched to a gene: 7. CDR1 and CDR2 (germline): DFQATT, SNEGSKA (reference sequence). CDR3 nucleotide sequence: TGCAGTGCTAGCCGACAGGGACTTTACACTGAAGCTTTCTTT. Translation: CSASRQGLYTEAFF.

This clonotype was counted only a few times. This chain's CDR3 is CASRRANANTGELFF. The CDR3, as DNA: TGTGCCAGCAGACGGGCCAACGCGAACACCGGGGAGCTGTTTTTT. The chain links TRBV11-2 to TRBJ2-2; D remains ambiguous. Per the germline V gene, CDR1 is SGHAT and CDR2 is FQNNGV. V was trimmed by 6 bases and J by 0 bases, leaving 11 bases between them. This CDR3 is built from 15 residues.

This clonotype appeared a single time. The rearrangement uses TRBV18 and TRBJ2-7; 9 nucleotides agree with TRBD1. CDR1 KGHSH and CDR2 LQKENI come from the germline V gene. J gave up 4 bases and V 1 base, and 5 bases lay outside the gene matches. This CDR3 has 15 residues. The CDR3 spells CASSPRAGQGYEQYV. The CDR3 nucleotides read TGTGCCAGCTCACCACGGGCCGGACAGGGGTACGAGCAGTACGTC.

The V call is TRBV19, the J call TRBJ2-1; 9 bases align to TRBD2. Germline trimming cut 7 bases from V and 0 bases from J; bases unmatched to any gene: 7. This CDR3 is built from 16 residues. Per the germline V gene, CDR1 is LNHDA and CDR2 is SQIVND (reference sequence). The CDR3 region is CASTEKLAGSYNEQFF. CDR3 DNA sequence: TGTGCCAGTACCGAGAAACTAGCGGGCTCCTACAATGAGCAGTTCTTC. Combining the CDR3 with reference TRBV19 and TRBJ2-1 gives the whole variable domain DGGITQSPKYLFRKEGQNVTLSCEQNLNHDAMYWYRQDPGQGLRLIYYSQIVNDFQKGDIAEGYSVSREKKESFPLTVTSAQKNPTAFYLCASTEKLAGSYNEQFFGPGTRLTVL.

The CDR3 region is CASSLWALSTDTQYF. Here the CDR3 DNA reads TGTGCCAGCAGCTTGTGGGCGCTTAGCACAGATACGCAGTATTTT. This chain joins TRBV5-5 and TRBJ2-3; D unclear. This CDR3 region has 15 residues. Germline CDR1 SGHKS, CDR2 YYEKEE (reference sequence). V gave up 1 base and J gave up 0 bases, with 9 bases separating them.

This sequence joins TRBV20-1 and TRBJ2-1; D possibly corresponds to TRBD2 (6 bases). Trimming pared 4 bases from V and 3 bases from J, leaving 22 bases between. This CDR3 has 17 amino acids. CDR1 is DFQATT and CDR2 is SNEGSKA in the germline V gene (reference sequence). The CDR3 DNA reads TGCAGTGCTACCCCCCAGGGCGGAGGACTATTCTACAATGAGCAGTTCTTC. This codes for CSATPQGGGLFYNEQFF.

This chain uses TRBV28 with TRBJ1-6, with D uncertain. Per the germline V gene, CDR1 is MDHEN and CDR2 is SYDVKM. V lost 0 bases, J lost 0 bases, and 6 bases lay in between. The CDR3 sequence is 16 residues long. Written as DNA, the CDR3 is TGTGCCAGCAGTTTATGGGGGAGCTCCTATAATTCACCCCTCCACTTT. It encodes CASSLWGSSYNSPLHF. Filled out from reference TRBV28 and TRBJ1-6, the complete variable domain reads DVKVTQSSRYLVKRTGEKVFLECVQDMDHENMFWYRQDPGLGLRLIYFSYDVKMKEKGDIPEGYSVSREKKERFSLILESASTNQTSMYLCASSLWGSSYNSPLHFGNGTRLTVT.

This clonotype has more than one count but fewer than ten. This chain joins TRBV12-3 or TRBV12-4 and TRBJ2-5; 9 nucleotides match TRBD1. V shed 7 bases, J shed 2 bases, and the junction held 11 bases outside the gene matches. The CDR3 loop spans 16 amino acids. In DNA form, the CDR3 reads TGTGCCAGCACCAATCACCGGGACAGGGCACAAGAGACCCAGTACTTC. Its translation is CASTNHRDRAQETQYF.

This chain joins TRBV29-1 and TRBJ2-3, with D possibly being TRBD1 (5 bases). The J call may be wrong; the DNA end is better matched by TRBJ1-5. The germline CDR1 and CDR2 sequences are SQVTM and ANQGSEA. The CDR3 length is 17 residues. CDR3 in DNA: TGCAGCGTTGAAGTCCCTTCAACCGGGACGGTCACAGATACGCAGCATTTT. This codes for CSVEVPSTGTVTDTQHF.